This T cell receptor beta chain was identified during a study of shared clonotypes between healthy human individuals. Regarding the study as a whole: Generation probabilities of non-shared clonotypes were lower (relative to those shared by all four donors).

Deep-level assay runs were performed. When replicate PCRs were run on sorted subsets, they used about 200 ng DNA, some 30,000 T cell genomes. Measured with immunoSEQ multiplex PCR; TCRdb has only the in-frame clones, and not every one. The sample contains millions of clones, approximately 93% of which appear only once. Turning to this clone: The antigen remains unidentified.

The sequenced sample was naive CD4+ T cells from PBMCs. Specified subset: CD45RA+ positively selected. The sequence derives from a man in his late teens or twenties in good health. Some clones in this sample may be carry-over from other donors' samples.

CDR3 DNA sequence: TGTGCCAGCAGCTCAGACAGGGCCCTCTACAATGAGCAGTTCTTC. It is translated as CASSSDRALYNEQFF. The chain is built from TRBV7-3 and TRBJ2-1, with TRBD1 matching over 7 bases. V trimming: 4 bases; J trimming: 3 bases; junction bases outside the gene matches: 6. The length of the CDR3 is 15 residues. In germline, CDR1 is SGHTA, CDR2 FQGTGA.